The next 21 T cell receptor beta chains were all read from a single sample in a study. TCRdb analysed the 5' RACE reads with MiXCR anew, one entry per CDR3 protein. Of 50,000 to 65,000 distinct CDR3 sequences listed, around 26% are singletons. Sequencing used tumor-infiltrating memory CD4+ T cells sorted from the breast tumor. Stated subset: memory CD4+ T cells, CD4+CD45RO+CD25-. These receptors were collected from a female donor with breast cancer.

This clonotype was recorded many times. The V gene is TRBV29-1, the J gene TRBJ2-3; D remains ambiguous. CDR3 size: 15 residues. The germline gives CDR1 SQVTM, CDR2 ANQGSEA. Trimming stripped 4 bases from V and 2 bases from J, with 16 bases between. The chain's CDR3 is CSVVTHLRTTDTQYF. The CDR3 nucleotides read TGCAGCGTTGTCACTCACCTCCGCACCACAGATACGCAGTATTTT.

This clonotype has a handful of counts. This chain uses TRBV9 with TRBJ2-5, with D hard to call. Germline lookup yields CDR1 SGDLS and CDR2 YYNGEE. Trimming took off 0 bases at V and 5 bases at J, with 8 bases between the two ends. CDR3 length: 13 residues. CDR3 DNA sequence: TGTGCCAGCAGCGTAGCTACCGCCGAGACCCAGTACTTC. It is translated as CASSVATAETQYF.

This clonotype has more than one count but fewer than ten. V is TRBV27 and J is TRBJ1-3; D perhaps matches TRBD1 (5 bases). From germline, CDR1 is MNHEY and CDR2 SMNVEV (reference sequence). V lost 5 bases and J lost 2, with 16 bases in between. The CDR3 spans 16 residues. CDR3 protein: CASSQYGGAAGNTIYF. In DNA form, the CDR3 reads TGTGCCAGCAGTCAATATGGCGGGGCTGCTGGAAACACCATATATTTT.

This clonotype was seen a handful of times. The CDR3 protein is CASSYREDTIYF. The CDR3 DNA follows: TGTGCCAGCAGTTATCGGGAGGACACCATATATTTT. This chain uses TRBV6-6 with TRBJ1-3; D is unclear. Germline assignment: CDR1 MNHNY and CDR2 SVGAGI (reference sequence). Trimming pared 3 bases from V and 8 bases from J, leaving 8 bases between. The CDR3 is 12 amino acids.

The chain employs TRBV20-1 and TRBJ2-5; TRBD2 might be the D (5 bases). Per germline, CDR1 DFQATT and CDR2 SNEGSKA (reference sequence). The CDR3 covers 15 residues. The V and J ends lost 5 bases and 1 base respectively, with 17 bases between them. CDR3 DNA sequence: TGCAGTGCTGCCTCGGCGCGGGTTTCCCAAGAGACCCAGTACTTC. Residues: CSAASARVSQETQYF.

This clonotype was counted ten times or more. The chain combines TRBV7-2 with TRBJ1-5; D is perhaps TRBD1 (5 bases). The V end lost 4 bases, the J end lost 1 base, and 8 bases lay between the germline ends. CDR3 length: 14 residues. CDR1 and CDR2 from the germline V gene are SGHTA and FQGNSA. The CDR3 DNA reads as TGTGCCAGCAGCTCGGGACTCAGCAATCAGCCCCAGCATTTT. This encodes CASSSGLSNQPQHF.

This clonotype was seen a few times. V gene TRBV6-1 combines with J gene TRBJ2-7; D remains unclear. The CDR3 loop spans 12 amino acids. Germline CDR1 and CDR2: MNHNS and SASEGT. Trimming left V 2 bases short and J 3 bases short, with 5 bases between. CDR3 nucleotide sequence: TGTGCCAGCAGTGAACTGGGCTACGAGCAGTACTTC. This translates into CASSELGYEQYF.

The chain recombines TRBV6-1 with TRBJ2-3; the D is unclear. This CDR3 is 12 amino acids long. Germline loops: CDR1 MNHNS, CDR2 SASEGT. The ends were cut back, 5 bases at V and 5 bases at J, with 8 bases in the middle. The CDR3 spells CASSFLGDTQYF. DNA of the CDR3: TGTGCCAGCAGTTTTTTGGGAGATACGCAGTATTTT.

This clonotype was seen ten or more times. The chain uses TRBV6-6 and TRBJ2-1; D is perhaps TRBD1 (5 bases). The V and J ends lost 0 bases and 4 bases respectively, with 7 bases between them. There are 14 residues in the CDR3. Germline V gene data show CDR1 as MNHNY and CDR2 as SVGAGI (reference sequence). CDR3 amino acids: CASSYSTVYNEQFF. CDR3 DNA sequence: TGTGCCAGCAGTTACTCGACAGTTTACAATGAGCAGTTCTTC.

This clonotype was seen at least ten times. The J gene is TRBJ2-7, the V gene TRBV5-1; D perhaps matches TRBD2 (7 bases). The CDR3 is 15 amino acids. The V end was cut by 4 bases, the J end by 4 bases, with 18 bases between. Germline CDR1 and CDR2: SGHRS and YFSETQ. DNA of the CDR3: TGCGCCAGCAGCCCGGAGGGGGGACTAACGTACGAGCAGTACTTC. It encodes CASSPEGGLTYEQYF.

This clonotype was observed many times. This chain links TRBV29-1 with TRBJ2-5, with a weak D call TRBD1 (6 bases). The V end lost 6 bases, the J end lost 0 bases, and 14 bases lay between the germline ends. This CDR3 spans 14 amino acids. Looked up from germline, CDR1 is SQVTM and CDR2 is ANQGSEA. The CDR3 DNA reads TGCAGCGTAAAACAGGGTCCCGACCAAGAGACCCAGTACTTC. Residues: CSVKQGPDQETQYF.

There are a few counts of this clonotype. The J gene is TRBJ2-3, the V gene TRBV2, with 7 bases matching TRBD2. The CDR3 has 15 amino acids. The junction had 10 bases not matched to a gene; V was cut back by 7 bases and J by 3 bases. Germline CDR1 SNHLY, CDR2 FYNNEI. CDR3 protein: CASIGRRAATDTQYF. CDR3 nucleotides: TGTGCCAGCATCGGGAGGAGGGCAGCGACAGATACGCAGTATTTT. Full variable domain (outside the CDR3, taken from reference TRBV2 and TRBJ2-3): EPEVTQTPSHQVTQMGQEVILRCVPISNHLYFYWYRQILGQKVEFLVSFYNNEISEKSEIFDDQFSVERPDGSNFTLKIRSTKLEDSAMYFCASIGRRAATDTQYFGPGTRLTVL.

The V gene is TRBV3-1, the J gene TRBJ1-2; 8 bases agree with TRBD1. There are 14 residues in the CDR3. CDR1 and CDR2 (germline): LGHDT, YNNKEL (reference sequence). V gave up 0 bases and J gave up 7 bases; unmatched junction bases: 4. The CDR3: CASSQEGQEGGYTF. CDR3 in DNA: TGTGCCAGCAGCCAAGAGGGACAGGAAGGTGGCTACACCTTC. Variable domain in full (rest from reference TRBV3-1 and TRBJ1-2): DTAVSQTPKYLVTQMGNDKSIKCEQNLGHDTMYWYKQDSKKFLKIMFSYNNKELIINETVPNRFSPKSPDKAHLNLHINSLELGDSAVYFCASSQEGQEGGYTFGSGTRLTVV.

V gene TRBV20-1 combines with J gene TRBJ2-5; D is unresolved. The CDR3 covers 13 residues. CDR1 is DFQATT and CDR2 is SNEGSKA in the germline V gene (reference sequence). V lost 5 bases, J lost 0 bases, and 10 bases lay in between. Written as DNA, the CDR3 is TGCAGTGCTTTCCGAGAGTACCAAGAGACCCAGTACTTC. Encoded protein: CSAFREYQETQYF.

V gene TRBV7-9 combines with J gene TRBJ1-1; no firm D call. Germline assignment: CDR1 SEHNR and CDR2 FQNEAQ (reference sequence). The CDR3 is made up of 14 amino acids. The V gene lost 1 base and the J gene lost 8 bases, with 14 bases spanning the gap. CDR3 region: CASSLEGWVGEAFF. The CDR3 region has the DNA TGTGCCAGCAGCTTAGAGGGCTGGGTCGGAGAAGCTTTCTTT.

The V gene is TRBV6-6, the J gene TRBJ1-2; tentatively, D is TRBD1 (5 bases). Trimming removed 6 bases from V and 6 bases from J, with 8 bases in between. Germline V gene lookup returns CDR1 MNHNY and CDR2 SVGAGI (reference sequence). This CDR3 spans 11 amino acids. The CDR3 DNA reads TGTGCCAGCAGGCGAGGGGATGGCTACACCTTC. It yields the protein CASRRGDGYTF.

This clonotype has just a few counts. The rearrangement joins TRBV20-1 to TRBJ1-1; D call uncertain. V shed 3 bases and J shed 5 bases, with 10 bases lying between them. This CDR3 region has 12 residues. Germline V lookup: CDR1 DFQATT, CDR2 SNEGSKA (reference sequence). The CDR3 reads CSARTVGTEAFF. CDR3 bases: TGCAGTGCTAGGACGGTGGGGACTGAAGCTTTCTTT.

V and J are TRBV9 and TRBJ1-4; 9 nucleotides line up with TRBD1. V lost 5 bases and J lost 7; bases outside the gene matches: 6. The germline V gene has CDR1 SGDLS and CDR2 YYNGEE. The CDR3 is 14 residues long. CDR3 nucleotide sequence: TGTGCCAGCAGTCCCGGACAGGGGAGTGAAAAACTGTTTTTT. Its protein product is CASSPGQGSEKLFF.

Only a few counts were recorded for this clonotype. Written as DNA, the CDR3 is TGTGCAAGTCGCCCCAAGACAGGGAGCGATTCACCCCTCCACTTT. It encodes CASRPKTGSDSPLHF. V is TRBV12-2 and J is TRBJ1-6; whether TRBD1, the table's D call, matches the DNA was not checked. TRBV12-2 is recorded as a pseudogene. The CDR3 length is 15 residues.

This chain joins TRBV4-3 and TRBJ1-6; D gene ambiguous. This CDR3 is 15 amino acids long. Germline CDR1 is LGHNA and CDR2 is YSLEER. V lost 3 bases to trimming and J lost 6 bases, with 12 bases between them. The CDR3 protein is CASSQRGDGNSPLHF. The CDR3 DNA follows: TGCGCCAGCAGCCAGCGGGGTGACGGTAATTCACCCCTCCACTTT.

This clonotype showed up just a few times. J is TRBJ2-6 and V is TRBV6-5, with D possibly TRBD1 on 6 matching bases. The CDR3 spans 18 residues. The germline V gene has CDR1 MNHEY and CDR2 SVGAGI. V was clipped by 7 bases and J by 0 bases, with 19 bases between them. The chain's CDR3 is CASKGGRDPLSGANVLTF. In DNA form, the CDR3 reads TGTGCCAGCAAAGGGGGTCGGGACCCCCTCTCTGGGGCCAACGTCCTGACTTTC.